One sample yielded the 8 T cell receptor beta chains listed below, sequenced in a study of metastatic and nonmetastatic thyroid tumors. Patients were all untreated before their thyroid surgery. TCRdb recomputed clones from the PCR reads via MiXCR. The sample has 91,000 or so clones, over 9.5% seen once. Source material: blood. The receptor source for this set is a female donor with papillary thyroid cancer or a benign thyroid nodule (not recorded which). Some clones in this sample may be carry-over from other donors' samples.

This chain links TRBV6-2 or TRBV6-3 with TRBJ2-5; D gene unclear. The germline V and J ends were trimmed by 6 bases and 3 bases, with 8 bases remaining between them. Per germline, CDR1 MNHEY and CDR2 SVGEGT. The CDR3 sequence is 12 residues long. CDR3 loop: CASRTPEETQYF. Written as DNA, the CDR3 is TGTGCCAGCAGGACCCCTGAAGAGACCCAGTACTTC.

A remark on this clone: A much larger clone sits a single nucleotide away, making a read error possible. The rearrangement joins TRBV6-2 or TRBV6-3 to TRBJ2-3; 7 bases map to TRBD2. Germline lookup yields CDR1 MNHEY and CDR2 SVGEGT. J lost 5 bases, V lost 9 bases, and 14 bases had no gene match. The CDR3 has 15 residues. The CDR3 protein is CARSLPRGYGDTQYF. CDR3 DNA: TGTGCCAGAAGTCTCCCGCGGGGGTATGGAGATACGCAGTATTTT.

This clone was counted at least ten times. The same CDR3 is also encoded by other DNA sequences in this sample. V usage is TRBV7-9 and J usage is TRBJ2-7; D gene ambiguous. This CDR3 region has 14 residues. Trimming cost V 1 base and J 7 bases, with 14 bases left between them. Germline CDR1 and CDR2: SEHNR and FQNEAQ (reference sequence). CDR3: CASSLGGVALEQYF. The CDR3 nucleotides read TGTGCCAGCAGCTTAGGTGGGGTTGCTCTGGAGCAGTACTTC. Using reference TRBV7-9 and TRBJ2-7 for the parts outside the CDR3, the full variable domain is DTGVSQNPRHKITKRGQNVTFRCDPISEHNRLYWYRQTLGQGPEFLTYFQNEAQLEKSRLLSDRFSAERPKGSFSTLEIQRTEQGDSAMYLCASSLGGVALEQYFGPGTRLTVT.

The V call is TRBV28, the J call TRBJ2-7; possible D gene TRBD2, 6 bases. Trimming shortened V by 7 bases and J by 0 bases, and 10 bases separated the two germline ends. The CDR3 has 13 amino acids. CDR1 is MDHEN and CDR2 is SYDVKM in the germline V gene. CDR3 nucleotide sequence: TGTGCCAGCACCCCCGGGGGCTCCTACGAGCAGTACTTC. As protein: CASTPGGSYEQYF.

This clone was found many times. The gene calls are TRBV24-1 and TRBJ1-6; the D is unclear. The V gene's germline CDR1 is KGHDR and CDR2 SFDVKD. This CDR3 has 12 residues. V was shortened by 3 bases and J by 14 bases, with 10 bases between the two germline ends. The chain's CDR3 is CATSDPVGALHF. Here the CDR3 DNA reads TGTGCCACCAGTGATCCCGTAGGAGCCCTCCACTTT.

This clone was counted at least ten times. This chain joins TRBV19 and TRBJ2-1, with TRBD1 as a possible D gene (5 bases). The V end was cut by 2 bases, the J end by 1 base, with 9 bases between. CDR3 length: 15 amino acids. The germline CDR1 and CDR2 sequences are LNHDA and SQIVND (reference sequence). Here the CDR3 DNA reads TGTGCCAGTAGTATACAAGGGGAATCCTACAATGAGCAGTTCTTC. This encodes CASSIQGESYNEQFF.

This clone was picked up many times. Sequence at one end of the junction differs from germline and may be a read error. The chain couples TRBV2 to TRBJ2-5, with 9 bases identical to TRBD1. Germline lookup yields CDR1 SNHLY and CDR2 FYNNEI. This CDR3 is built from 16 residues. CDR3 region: CASTEAGTGRRETQYF. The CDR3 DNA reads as TGTGCCAGCACTGAAGCCGGGACAGGGAGGAGGGAGACCCAGTACTTC.

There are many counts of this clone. In DNA form, the CDR3 reads TGTGCCAGCTCACCAAGGGGGGGGGCGCAGTTCTTC. It translates to CASSPRGGAQFF. The chain joins TRBV18 to TRBJ2-1; D possibly corresponds to TRBD2 (7 bases). Trimming stripped 2 bases from V and 12 bases from J, with 11 bases between. The CDR3 extends over 12 amino acids. Germline values: CDR1 KGHSH, CDR2 LQKENI. Variable domain in full (rest from reference TRBV18 and TRBJ2-1): NAGVMQNPRHLVRRRGQEARLRCSPMKGHSHVYWYRQLPEEGLKFMVYLQKENIIDESGMPKERFSAEFPKEGPSILRIQQVVRGDSAAYFCASSPRGGAQFFGPGTRLTVL.